What follows describes a single T cell receptor (beta chain). Its matching antigen is unknown. TCRdb re-derived calls from the reads in MiXCR, one entry per CDR3 protein. The sample shows around 550,000 distinct CDR3 sequences, more than 20% of them seen only once. Per germline, CDR1 LNHDA and CDR2 SQIVND (reference sequence). The V gene end was trimmed by 7 bases and the J gene end by 4 bases; junction bases not matched to a gene: 3. There are 12 residues in the CDR3. The data were obtained in a study of T cell repertoires in cytomegalovirus infection. Study details: From public TCR beta signatures came an indication of both CMV infection and matching HLA type. Study results and caveats: The study identified carriers of CMV plus the relevant HLA from cumulative public TCR beta family frequency. Predominance within the ex vivo response was attributable to HLA-C-restricted CMV-specific TCR beta clonotypes.

Sequenced sample: PBMCs. The TCR sequence derives from a human donor in good health (CMV status not recorded). Some clones in this sample may be carry-over from other donors' samples. The V gene is TRBV19, the J gene TRBJ1-1, with 7 bases that match TRBD1. CDR3 coding DNA: TGTGCCAGTACCCAGGGGGTCACTGAAGCTTTCTTT. Its protein is CASTQGVTEAFF.